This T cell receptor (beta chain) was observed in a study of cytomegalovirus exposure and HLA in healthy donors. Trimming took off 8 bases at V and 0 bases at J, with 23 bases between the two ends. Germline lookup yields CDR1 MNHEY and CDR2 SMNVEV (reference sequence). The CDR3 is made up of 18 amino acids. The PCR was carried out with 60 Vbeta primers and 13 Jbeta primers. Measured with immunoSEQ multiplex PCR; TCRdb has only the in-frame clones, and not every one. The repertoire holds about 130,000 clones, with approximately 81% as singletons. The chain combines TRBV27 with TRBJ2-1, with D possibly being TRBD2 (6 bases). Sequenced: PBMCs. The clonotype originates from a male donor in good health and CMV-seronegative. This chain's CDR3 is CASDPGTRRKISYNEQFF. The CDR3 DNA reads TGTGCCAGCGACCCCGGGACTCGCAGAAAAATCTCCTACAATGAGCAGTTCTTC.